This T cell receptor beta chain was sequenced for a study of T cell responses to AZD1222 COVID-19 vaccine listed by TCRdb under 2021. Describing the broader study: AZD1222 recipients given second doses at about 4 weeks or at about 12 weeks were pooled, since spike-specific TCR depth and breadth were not found to differ between the two schedules. Trial participants were enrolled into age subgroups of 18-55, 56-69 and 70-plus years, which contained 148, 28 and 57 TCR-sequenced participants, respectively. TCR sequencing covered over 230 trial participants: 207 given two doses of AZD1222 and some 25 given two doses of MenACWY control vaccine.

The CDR3 sequence holds 10 residues, the cysteine and phenylalanine included. The kept DNA is CDR3 alone, 30 bases in frame from the first base. The germline V gene (reference sequence) supplies CDR1 DFQATT and CDR2 SNEGSKA. Trimming leaves V shorter by 4 bases and J shorter by 7 bases, with the junction holding 0 bases beyond the gene matches. The time point label for this specimen denotes: baseline before first vaccination. Vaccinee samples were obtained from the UK trials COV001 and COV002, which included a single-blind randomized controlled phase 2/3 trial of AZD1222 (ChAdOx1 nCoV-19) in healthy adults. Trial participant PBMC samples were collected at day 0 and day 28 after the second dose for TCRbeta chain sequencing. The investigation overall reported the following: Because no samples from the day 14 peak response were available, repertoires could be characterized only after the peak T cell response. Participants were mostly white British and included more females than males, and it was suggested by the authors that clonal diversity may have been underestimated. Conclusions about previously exposed vaccinees are limited, since just five or six AZD1222 recipients were seropositive for SARS-CoV-2 at baseline. After two AZD1222 doses, both the breadth and the depth of spike-specific TCRs were significantly higher than at day 0 and than in MenACWY recipients. The 56-69-year group was small, and its depth increase did not reach significance, likely because of low power. CD4 TCRs associated with the vaccine covered the entire spike protein, and the dominant responses were in regions 160-218 and 743-854. Epitopes outside the regions mutated in the B.1.351 and B.1.1.7 variants were reportedly recognized by nearly half of the unique spike-specific TCRs.

Points on this clone: What antigen it recognizes has not been identified. One base away there is no much larger clone; base qualities are not given.

The CDR3 regions of human TCRbeta chains were subjected to immunosequencing. In the source study's methods: Repertoire TCRs were matched against a reference library of SARS-CoV-2-specific TCRs generated with the MIRA antigen-specificity platform. Breadth was defined as the fraction of unique TCRs that were SARS-CoV-2-associated. Depth was defined as the fraction of total T cells that were SARS-CoV-2-associated. Using the MIRA data, each spike-specific TCR was assigned both to the spike region to which the TCR was reactive and to a CD4 or CD8 class. Log10-transformed breadth and depth values were compared by one-way ANOVA with Sidak's multiple comparisons tests. The immuneACCESS repertoire file appears here via TCRdb, limited to in-frame rearrangements. These files lack a portion of the clones; in checked studies, under half of the deficit traces to unresolved V genes, and the cause of the others is not known. The V and J calls and clone size come from that table; D and trimming were worked out from the DNA. The sample table contains around 100,000 clones; only one count was recorded for about 87% of them. The ten largest clones represent less than 9.5% of the sample.

The V and J segments used are TRBV20-1 and TRBJ1-2; 7 of the junction bases match TRBD1. The sequence was obtained from an adult in good health. Material: peripheral blood, obtained on day 0 of AZD1222 vaccination. The nucleotide sequence is given as TGCAGTGCTACAGGGGGTGGCTACACCTTC. Translated, it gives CSATGGGYTF.